This T cell receptor (beta chain) was found in a study of CD8+ T cells in alopecia areata. Once RNA had been extracted, it was reverse transcribed into cDNA to act as the sequencing template. Only in-frame clones appear in the TCRdb table, and some are missing; sequencing was by immunoSEQ multiplex PCR. The data contain some 200,000 clones, about 57% of them singletons. Stated treatment: oral pan-JAK inhibitor, 5-10 mg twice daily. The sample was CD4+ T cells sorted from blood, taken at week 4, from a patient treated with tofacitinib. This receptor was obtained from a human donor with alopecia areata.

CDR3 amino acids: CASSIARVGTGELFF. CDR3 coding DNA: TGTGCCAGTAGTATAGCCAGGGTCGGGACCGGGGAGCTGTTTTTT. This sequence joins TRBV19 and TRBJ2-2; tentatively, D is TRBD1 (5 bases). The CDR3 totals 15 residues. The germline gives CDR1 LNHDA, CDR2 SQIVND (reference sequence). V lost 1 base to trimming and J lost 5 bases, with 11 bases between them.